Sequencing of this T cell receptor (beta chain) was carried out in a study of OX40 agonist ivuxolimab in advanced cancers. About the study: Males comprised 82.7% of the group, whose mean age was roughly 60 years (range roughly 20 to 90).

Study observations and caveats: On average, CD8+ T cells showed a greater number of expanded clones than CD4+. At 0.1 to 3.0 mg/kg and by week 6, clonal expansion occurred in CD4+ and CD8+ blood T cells.

This clone is medium-sized within its sample. Its target is not known. Libraries were prepared by immunoSEQ multiplex PCR; TCRdb keeps only in-frame clonotypes and omits some of them. This sample has under 45,000 clones, with approximately 81% found just once. V lost 1 base to trimming and J lost 3 bases, with 11 bases between them. From germline, CDR1 is SGHRS and CDR2 YFSETQ. CDR3 length equals 14 residues. The sequencing here drew on CD4+ or CD8+ T cells sorted from blood, taken in a trial of the OX40 agonist ivuxolimab. V and J are TRBV5-1 and TRBJ2-7, with D perhaps matching TRBD1 (5 bases). This TCR came from an adult with an advanced solid tumor such as melanoma, head and neck, liver or kidney cancer. The CDR3 region is CASSLRSGYYEQYF. The DNA of the CDR3 is TGCGCCAGCAGCTTGCGGTCAGGGTACTACGAGCAGTACTTC. The variable domain in full, with the rest retrieved from reference TRBV5-1 and TRBJ2-7, is KAGVTQTPRYLIKTRGQQVTLSCSPISGHRSVSWYQQTPGQGLQFLFEYFSETQRNKGNFPGRFSGRQFSNSRSEMNVSTLELGDSALYLCASSLRSGYYEQYFGPGTRLTVT.